These 26 T cell receptor beta chains were all obtained from the same sample, sequenced in a study of tumor and adjacent non-tumor tissue in lung cancer. TCRbeta libraries were built with three rounds of nested PCR, modified from ARM-PCR. A single record per CDR3 protein comes from TCRdb applying MiXCR to the multiplex PCR reads. Of more than 85,000 distinct CDR3 sequences listed, roughly 80% are singletons. No cell sorting was done before RNA was extracted from the tissue. The sample was lung tumor tissue. The receptors were sampled from a woman aged 60-75 years with non-small cell lung cancer.

As to this clonotype: The germline gene is not matched at one end of the junction; a read error may be the cause. This chain uses TRBV6-1 with TRBJ1-1; no clear D gene. This CDR3 region has 16 residues. Looked up from germline, CDR1 is MNHNS and CDR2 is SASEGT. CDR3 in amino acids: CASSEIEAHMNIEAFF. DNA of the CDR3: TGTGCCAGCAGTGAAATAGAGGCGCATATGAACATTGAAGCTTTCTTT.

The CDR3 reads CASSQGGQGGSGELFF. The CDR3 coding sequence is TGTGCCAGCAGCCAGGGTGGACAGGGGGGATCCGGGGAGCTGTTTTTT. This chain connects TRBV4-2 to TRBJ2-2; 10 nucleotides align to TRBD1. J lost 6 bases, V lost 3 bases, and 7 bases had no gene match. Looked up from germline, CDR1 is LGHNA and CDR2 is YNFKEQ. The CDR3 loop spans 16 amino acids.

This clonotype has ten or more counts. The chain combines TRBV6-1 with TRBJ2-3, with a tentative D call TRBD2 (6 bases). This CDR3 region has 15 residues. Germline-derived CDR1 and CDR2 are MNHNS and SASEGT. V dropped 3 bases and J dropped 3 bases, with 13 bases sitting between them. CDR3 sequence reads: CASSDGGQGTDTQYF. The CDR3 DNA is TGTGCCAGCAGTGACGGAGGGCAGGGAACAGATACGCAGTATTTT.

A note on this clonotype: A much larger clone sits a single nucleotide away, making a read error possible. V gene TRBV20-1 combines with J gene TRBJ1-6, with D maybe TRBD1 (5 bases). In germline, CDR1 is DFQATT, CDR2 SNEGSKA (reference sequence). This CDR3 comprises 17 residues. CDR3 in DNA: TGCAATGCTAGAGCTACGTTGCGATCGGGGGAGGGGTCACCCCTCCACTTT. This encodes CNARATLRSGEGSPLHF.

The chain recombines TRBV12-3 or TRBV12-4 with TRBJ1-2, with D tentatively TRBD1 (5 bases). CDR3 length: 16 amino acids. Trimming shortened V by 4 bases and J by 7 bases, and 22 bases separated the two germline ends. CDR3 residues: CASSSIVGTQYLGYTF. CDR3 bases: TGTGCCAGCAGTTCAATCGTAGGGACCCAATATCTTGGCTACACCTTC.

On this clonotype itself: Since a much larger clone is just one base distant, this may be a read error. The genes are TRBV5-1 and TRBJ2-2; no clear D. The germline CDR1 and CDR2 sequences are SGHRS and YFSETQ. This CDR3 contains 13 residues. The CDR3 DNA sequence: TGCGACAGCAGCTTCGAGAACACCGGGGAGCTGTTTTTT. It is translated as CDSSFENTGELFF.

As for this clonotype: Its ends do not fully match the called genes, so a read error is possible. The chain combines TRBV11-2 with TRBJ2-7; 7 positions match TRBD2. Germline CDR1 and CDR2: SGHAT and FQNNGV. This CDR3 region has 15 residues. The DNA of the CDR3 is TGTGCTAGCAGCTCAACCTTCGGGGAGGGCGTCGAGCAGTACTTC. This codes for CASSSTFGEGVEQYF. Variable domain in full (rest from reference TRBV11-2 and TRBJ2-7): EAGVAQSPRYKIIEKRQSVAFWCNPISGHATLYWYQQILGQGPKLLIQFQNNGVVDDSQLPKDRFSAERLKGVDSTLKIQPAKLEDSAVYLCASSSTFGEGVEQYFGPGTRLTVT.

This clonotype was seen a few times. This may arise from a read error, as a much more abundant clone is one base away. The conserved phenylalanine or tryptophan is not found at the CDR3 terminus, so this likely reflects a read error. This rearrangement joins TRBV28 to TRBJ2-3; either TRBD1 or TRBD2 may supply D (5 bases each). In germline, CDR1 is MDHEN, CDR2 SYDVKM. This CDR3 is 18 amino acids long. Between the trimmed V and J ends, which lost 3 bases and 2 bases, there was a span of 21 bases. CDR3 region: CASSFDRRGFGLTDTQYL. As DNA, the CDR3 is TGTGCCAGCAGTTTCGACCGCCGGGGCTTCGGACTCACAGATACGCAGTATCTT.

This clonotype was counted many times. The rearrangement joins TRBV7-9 to TRBJ1-1; D is unresolved. Germline V gene lookup returns CDR1 SEHNR and CDR2 FQNEAQ (reference sequence). V lost 3 bases and J lost 9, with 11 bases in between. The CDR3 covers 12 residues. CDR3 nucleotides: TGTGCCAGCAGCTTTGGCCCCTCACAAGCTTTCTTT. Protein product: CASSFGPSQAFF.

Turning to this clonotype: Given the absence of the conserved phenylalanine or tryptophan at the CDR3 end, a read error is likely. The chain combines TRBV20-1 with TRBJ1-6, with 11 bases aligning to TRBD1. V lost 6 bases, J lost 1 base, and 8 bases stayed unmatched. Germline V CDR1 and CDR2: DFQATT, SNEGSKA (reference sequence). The CDR3 runs 17 residues. This CDR3 is CSASGTGGCSYNSPLHY. The CDR3 bases are TGCAGTGCCTCCGGGACAGGGGGATGTTCCTATAATTCACCCCTCCACTAT.

Notes on this clonotype: One junction end does not reproduce the germline sequence, and a read error may be involved. CDR3 sequence (DNA): TGTACCAGGAGTTACTCGGGTTGGGGCCAGCCCCAGCATTTT. Translation: CTRSYSGWGQPQHF. The chain links TRBV6-2 or TRBV6-3 to TRBJ1-5; maybe TRBD1 (5 bases). Germline V gene data show CDR1 as MNHEY and CDR2 as SVGEGT. The CDR3 sequence is 14 residues long.

Comments on this clonotype: A much larger clone differs by one base, so this may be a read error. The rearrangement uses TRBV6-2 or TRBV6-3 and TRBJ2-7, with TRBD2 matching 13 bases. Germline loops: CDR1 MNHEY, CDR2 SVGEGT. J gave up 3 bases and V 8 bases, and 10 bases lay outside the gene matches. The CDR3 runs 16 residues. Here the CDR3 DNA reads TGTGCCAGCGGTACACGGACTAGCGGGAGTTTCTACGAGCAGTACTTC. As protein: CASGTRTSGSFYEQYF.

Of note for this clonotype: A much larger clonotype is one base distant, so this may be a read error. This chain joins TRBV29-1 and TRBJ2-2; D remains ambiguous. Germline-derived CDR1 and CDR2 are SQVTM and ANQGSEA. The CDR3 runs to 14 residues. CDR3 protein: CSGKGITNIGELFF. The CDR3 DNA is TGCAGCGGAAAAGGGATCACGAACATCGGGGAGCTGTTTTTT.

With regard to this clonotype: A junction end diverges from the germline sequence, so it may reflect a read error. The chain is built from TRBV5-6 and TRBJ2-3; TRBD2 might be the D (6 bases). The CDR3 extends over 15 amino acids. CDR1 SGHDT and CDR2 YYEEEE come from the germline V gene. This CDR3 reads CASTDTSMGTDTQYF. DNA for the CDR3: TGTGCTAGCACCGATACTAGCATGGGCACAGATACGCAGTATTTT.

This clonotype has ten or more counts. The chain is built from TRBV5-5 and TRBJ2-1, with 9 bases aligning to TRBD2. Germline values: CDR1 SGHKS, CDR2 YYEKEE (reference sequence). The CDR3 spans 14 residues. V shed 5 bases, J shed 8 bases, and the junction held 8 bases outside the gene matches. For the CDR3, the DNA is TGTGCCAGCAGGTACGGGACTAGCTTCGATGAGCAGTTCTTC. Encoded protein: CASRYGTSFDEQFF. Based on the CDR3 plus reference TRBV5-5 and TRBJ2-1, the full variable domain is DAGVTQSPTHLIKTRGQQVTLRCSPISGHKSVSWYQQVLGQGPQFIFQYYEKEERGRGNFPDRFSARQFPNYSSELNVNALLLGDSALYLCASRYGTSFDEQFFGPGTRLTVL.

The sample holds many counts of this clonotype. The chain links TRBV5-4 to TRBJ2-7; 8 positions agree with TRBD1. Germline V CDR1 and CDR2: SGHNT, YYREEE (reference sequence). The V gene end was trimmed by 4 bases and the J gene end by 0 bases; junction bases not matched to a gene: 6. This CDR3 comprises 15 residues. The CDR3 DNA reads TGTGCCAGCAGCAACAGGGGGGTAGTCTCCTACGAGCAGTACTTC. Translated, it gives CASSNRGVVSYEQYF. The full variable domain, in which reference TRBV5-4 and TRBJ2-7 provide the parts outside the CDR3, is ETGVTQSPTHLIKTRGQQVTLRCSSQSGHNTVSWYQQALGQGPQFIFQYYREEENGRGNFPPRFSGLQFPNYSSELNVNALELDDSALYLCASSNRGVVSYEQYFGPGTRLTVT.

Comments on this clonotype: Because the CDR3 is missing its conserved closing phenylalanine or tryptophan, this is likely a read error. V gene TRBV5-1 combines with J gene TRBJ2-5; TRBD1 might be the D (5 bases). The V end was cut by 2 bases, the J end by 1 base, with 9 bases between. This CDR3 region has 14 residues. Germline lookup yields CDR1 SGHRS and CDR2 YFSETQ. The CDR3 DNA sequence: TGCGCCAGCAGCTTTGGACATGGCCAAGAGACCCAGTACTTA. Amino acid sequence: CASSFGHGQETQYL.

For this clonotype: One end of the junction fails to match germline, which may point to a read error. This chain connects TRBV5-8 to TRBJ2-3; 11 positions agree with TRBD2. CDR1 is SGHTS, CDR2 YDEGEE, per germline. There are 15 residues in the CDR3. In nucleotides, the CDR3 is TGTGTCAGCAGGCATAGCGGGAGGGCCTTCGATATGCAGTATTTT. This encodes CVSRHSGRAFDMQYF.

The chain employs TRBV28 and TRBJ2-7, with D perhaps matching TRBD1 or TRBD2 (6 bases each). The CDR3 totals 13 residues. V shed 6 bases and J shed 4 bases, with 13 bases lying between them. CDR1 and CDR2 from the germline V gene are MDHEN and SYDVKM. CDR3 residues: CASRVGGGYEQYF. As DNA, the CDR3 is TGTGCCAGCAGAGTTGGAGGGGGGTACGAGCAGTACTTC. Full variable domain (rest looked up from reference TRBV28 and TRBJ2-7): DVKVTQSSRYLVKRTGEKVFLECVQDMDHENMFWYRQDPGLGLRLIYFSYDVKMKEKGDIPEGYSVSREKKERFSLILESASTNQTSMYLCASRVGGGYEQYFGPGTRLTVT.

Notes on this clonotype: A much larger clone is a single base away; this may be a read error. The chain is built from TRBV10-3 and TRBJ2-1; 10 bases fit TRBD2. V lost 7 bases and J lost 7; bases outside the gene matches: 10. This CDR3 is 15 amino acids long. Germline-derived CDR1 and CDR2 are ENHRY and SYGVKD. The CDR3 sequence: CAINPQREGKNEQFF. In DNA, the CDR3 is TGTGCCATCAATCCCCAGCGGGAGGGAAAGAATGAGCAGTTCTTC.

In regard to this clonotype: Being one base from a much bigger clone, this may be a read error. CDR3 loop: CASRRLTDRDEIQYF. The DNA for the CDR3 is TGTGCCAGCAGACGCCTGACAGACAGGGACGAGATCCAGTACTTC. V and J are TRBV6-6 and TRBJ2-5; 7 positions agree with TRBD1. The CDR3 is 15 amino acids. Germline V gene lookup returns CDR1 MNHNY and CDR2 SVGAGI (reference sequence).

Comments on this clonotype: The junction and the germline gene differ at one end; a read error may be behind it. This chain connects TRBV6-1 to TRBJ1-2, with a tentative D call TRBD1 (6 bases). The CDR3 spans 15 residues. From germline, CDR1 is MNHNS and CDR2 SASEGT. The CDR3 spells CANSEYRQGNYGYTF. The CDR3 nucleotides are TGTGCCAACAGTGAGTATCGGCAGGGGAACTATGGCTACACCTTC.

This clonotype is a singleton in its sample. Compared with germline, one end of the junction differs, possibly owing to a read error. The V call is TRBV6-5, the J call TRBJ1-4; D is uncertain. This CDR3 has 14 residues. The germline CDR1 and CDR2 sequences are MNHEY and SVGAGI. The CDR3 sequence is CASRALATNEKLFF. CDR3 coding DNA: TGTGCCAGCAGGGCACTTGCAACTAATGAAAAACTATTTTTT.

A word on this clonotype: The conserved final phenylalanine or tryptophan is absent from the CDR3, which likely points to a read error. The DNA is left out, because the CDR3 cannot be placed on it with certainty; the CDR3 is given as TCRdb lists it. This rearrangement joins TRBV4-3 to TRBJ2-1. Counting both end residues, the CDR3 totals 16 amino acids. Germline CDR1 LGHNA, CDR2 YSLEER. The CDR3: CASNQDRSRISNEQSS.

With regard to this clonotype: Mismatch with germline at one junction end may stem from a read error. The CDR3 coding sequence is TGCGCCAGGAGCCAAGAAGGGCAGGGTCGTGAAAAACTGTTTTTT. Encoded protein: CARSQEGQGREKLFF. The V gene is TRBV4-1, the J gene TRBJ1-4; TRBD1 might be the D (5 bases). The CDR3 has 15 residues. Looked up from germline, CDR1 is MGHRA and CDR2 is YSYEKL.

Regarding this clonotype: Being one base from a much bigger clone, this may be a read error. V usage is TRBV28 and J usage is TRBJ1-4, with a tentative D call TRBD1 (6 bases). This CDR3 comprises 12 residues. Deletions cut 6 bases from V and 8 bases from J, with 10 bases between. CDR1 and CDR2 from the germline V gene are MDHEN and SYDVKM. The CDR3: CASSAGEEKLFF. The CDR3 bases are TGTGCCAGCAGCGCAGGGGAAGAAAAACTGTTTTTT.